What follows are 9 T cell receptor beta chains derived from one specimen sequenced in a study of early T cells in non-severe SARS-CoV-2 infection. TCRdb itself ran the 5' RACE reads through MiXCR, one entry per CDR3 protein. The sample consists of under 75,000 distinct CDR3 sequences, roughly 13% of them appearing once. Sequences were obtained from whole blood. These receptors came from an adult who was a healthcare worker with PCR-confirmed SARS-CoV-2 infection or an uninfected control (not recorded which).

This clonotype was counted ten times or more. The rearrangement uses TRBV11-2 and TRBJ2-1, with D perhaps TRBD2 (5 bases). The V gene lost 3 bases and the J gene lost 3 bases, with 15 bases spanning the gap. The V gene's germline CDR1 is SGHAT and CDR2 FQNNGV. The CDR3 runs to 16 residues. CDR3 coding DNA: TGTGCCAGCAGCTTGAGTTTCGGGGAAATCTACAATGAGCAGTTCTTC. This codes for CASSLSFGEIYNEQFF.

This clonotype was seen many times. The chain couples TRBV29-1 to TRBJ1-1; D might be TRBD1 (5 bases). Germline CDR1 is SQVTM and CDR2 is ANQGSEA. This CDR3 contains 14 residues. Trimming left V 8 bases short and J 0 bases short, with 16 bases between. The CDR3 loop is CSTSHQGMNTEAFF. CDR3 coding DNA: TGCAGCACTTCCCACCAGGGTATGAACACTGAAGCTTTCTTT.

This clonotype was seen ten or more times. The rearrangement joins TRBV28 to TRBJ2-3; 9 nucleotides match TRBD2. CDR1 MDHEN and CDR2 SYDVKM come from the germline V gene. CDR3 length equals 21 residues. With 3 bases clipped from V and 4 bases from J, the junction kept 23 bases outside the gene matches. The CDR3 spells CASSFVGPVAGDGGKADTQYF. The CDR3 nucleotides are TGTGCCAGCAGTTTTGTTGGTCCTGTAGCGGGAGATGGGGGGAAGGCAGATACGCAGTATTTT.

This clonotype was detected many times. The genes are TRBV28 and TRBJ2-7; 7 bases fit TRBD1. Germline CDR1 MDHEN, CDR2 SYDVKM. The V segment lost 7 bases and the J segment 2 bases; nucleotides outside the gene matches: 5. This CDR3 is 13 amino acids long. CDR3 sequence reads: CASTGTATYEQYF. CDR3 sequence (DNA): TGTGCCAGCACGGGGACAGCAACCTACGAGCAGTACTTC.

This clonotype was seen repeatedly, ten times or more. The chain recombines TRBV29-1 with TRBJ2-5, with 7 bases aligning to TRBD2. The V segment lost 5 bases and the J segment 4 bases; nucleotides outside the gene matches: 4. The length of the CDR3 is 12 residues. Looked up from germline, CDR1 is SQVTM and CDR2 is ANQGSEA. The CDR3: CSVLVAGETQYF. The CDR3 nucleotides read TGCAGCGTTCTGGTAGCGGGAGAGACCCAGTACTTC.

The chain joins TRBV7-6 to TRBJ1-6, with unresolved D. Germline V gene sequence: CDR1 SGHVS, CDR2 FNYEAQ. V lost 2 bases and J 9 bases, leaving 8 bases between the germline ends. The CDR3 spans 13 residues. DNA for the CDR3: TGTGCCAGCAGCTTACAAAACCCTTCACCCCTCCACTTT. This gives the protein CASSLQNPSPLHF.

This clonotype has just a few counts. V usage is TRBV12-3 or TRBV12-4 and J usage is TRBJ2-2, with D unclear. The V and J ends lost 3 bases and 11 bases respectively, with 10 bases between them. The CDR3 is 12 amino acids. The CDR3 spells CASSFLDGELFF. The CDR3 coding sequence is TGTGCCAGCAGTTTCTTGGATGGAGAGCTGTTTTTT.

The chain couples TRBV2 to TRBJ2-7, with D tentatively TRBD1 (5 bases). The ends were cut back, 8 bases at V and 0 bases at J, with 11 bases in the middle. The CDR3 covers 13 residues. The germline gives CDR1 SNHLY, CDR2 FYNNEI. The DNA of the CDR3 is TGTGCCAGCGGCCAGGGCCGCTCCTACGAGCAGTACTTC. Translation: CASGQGRSYEQYF.

This clonotype was detected a few times. This sequence joins TRBV7-9 and TRBJ2-7; 8 bases map to TRBD1. Losses at the gene ends were 1 base for V and 2 bases for J; bases not matched to a gene: 4. Germline V gene lookup returns CDR1 SEHNR and CDR2 FQNEAQ (reference sequence). This CDR3 contains 15 residues. The CDR3 DNA is TGTGCCAGCAGCTTAGACAGGGGGATCCCCTACGAGCAGTACTTC. Encoded protein: CASSLDRGIPYEQYF.